This T cell receptor (beta chain) was obtained from a study of blood T cell repertoires in COVID-19. For the study at large: PBMCs, B-cell-depleted T cells, or T cells provided the cDNA or gDNA that made up the material.

Profiling relied on immunoSEQ multiplex PCR, and the TCRdb table lists in-frame clones only, not all of them. Of more than 110,000 clones listed, roughly 90% are singletons. The clonotype was recovered from a man aged 50 to 60 with active or convalescent COVID-19. The sample taken for sequencing was peripheral blood.

The CDR3 protein is CAWSVQGGVEAFF. CDR3 DNA: TGTGCCTGGAGTGTACAGGGGGGTGTAGAAGCTTTCTTT. The V and J genes are TRBV30 and TRBJ1-1; 8 positions match TRBD1. With V trimmed by 0 bases and J by 8 bases, 5 bases remained unmatched. This CDR3 contains 13 residues. Germline CDR1 GTSNPN, CDR2 SVGIG (reference sequence).